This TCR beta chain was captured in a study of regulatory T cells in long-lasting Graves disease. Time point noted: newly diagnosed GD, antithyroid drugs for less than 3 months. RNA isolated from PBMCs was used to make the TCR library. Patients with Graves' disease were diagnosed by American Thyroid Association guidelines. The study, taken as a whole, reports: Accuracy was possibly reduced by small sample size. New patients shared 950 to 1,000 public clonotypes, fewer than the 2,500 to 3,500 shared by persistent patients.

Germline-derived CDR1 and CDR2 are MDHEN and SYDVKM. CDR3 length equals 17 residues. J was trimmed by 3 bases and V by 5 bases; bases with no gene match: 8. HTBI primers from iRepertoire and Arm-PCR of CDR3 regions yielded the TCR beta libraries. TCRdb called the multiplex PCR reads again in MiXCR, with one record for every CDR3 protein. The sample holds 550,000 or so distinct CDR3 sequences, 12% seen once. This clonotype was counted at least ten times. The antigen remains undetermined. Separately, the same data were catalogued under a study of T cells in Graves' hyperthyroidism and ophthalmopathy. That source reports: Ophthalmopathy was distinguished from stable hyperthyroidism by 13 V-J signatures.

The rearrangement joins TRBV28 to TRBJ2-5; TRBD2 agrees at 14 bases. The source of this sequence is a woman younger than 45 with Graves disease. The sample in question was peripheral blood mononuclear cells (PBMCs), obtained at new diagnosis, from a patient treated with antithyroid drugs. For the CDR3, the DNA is TGTGCCAGCAGTCCAAGGACTAGCGGGAGGATAGAAGAGACCCAGTACTTC. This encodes CASSPRTSGRIEETQYF.